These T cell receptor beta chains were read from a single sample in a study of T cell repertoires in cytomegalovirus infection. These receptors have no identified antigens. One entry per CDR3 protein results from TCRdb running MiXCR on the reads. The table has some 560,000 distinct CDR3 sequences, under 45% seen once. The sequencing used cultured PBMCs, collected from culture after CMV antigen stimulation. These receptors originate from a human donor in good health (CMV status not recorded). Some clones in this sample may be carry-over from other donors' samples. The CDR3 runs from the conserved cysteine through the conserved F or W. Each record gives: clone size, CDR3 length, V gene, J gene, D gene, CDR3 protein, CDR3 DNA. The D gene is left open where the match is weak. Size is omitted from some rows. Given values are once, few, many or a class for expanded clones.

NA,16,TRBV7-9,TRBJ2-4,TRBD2,CASSWPSGRDANIQYF,TGTGCCAGCAGCTGGCCTAGCGGGAGGGATGCTAACATTCAGTACTTC
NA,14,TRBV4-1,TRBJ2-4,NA,CASKGLGNKNIQYF,TGCGCCAGCAAGGGCCTCGGGAACAAAAACATTCAGTACTTC
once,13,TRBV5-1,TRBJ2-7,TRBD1,CASSWGTEYEQYF,TGCGCCAGCAGCTGGGGGACAGAGTACGAGCAGTACTTC
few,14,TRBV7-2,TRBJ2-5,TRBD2,CASSLASGWETQYF,TGTGCCAGCAGCTTAGCTAGCGGGTGGGAGACCCAGTACTTC
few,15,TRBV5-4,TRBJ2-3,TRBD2,CASSSREAASGTQYF,TGTGCCAGCAGCTCCCGAGAGGCTGCTAGCGGGACGCAGTATTTT
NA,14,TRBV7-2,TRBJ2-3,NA,CASSFQKTTDTQYF,TGTGCCAGCAGCTTCCAGAAAACCACAGATACGCAGTATTTT
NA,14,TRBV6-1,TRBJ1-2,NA,CASSRAGGLYGYTF,TGTGCCAGCAGTCGTGCGGGGGGCCTCTATGGCTACACCTTC
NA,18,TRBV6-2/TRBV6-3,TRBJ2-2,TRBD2,CASSYPTSGGYNTGELFF,TGTGCCAGCAGTTATCCGACTAGCGGGGGATACAACACCGGGGAGCTGTTTTTT
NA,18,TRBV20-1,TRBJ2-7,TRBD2,CSAITSGPSGGSSYEQYF,TGCAGTGCTATTACCTCGGGGCCTAGCGGGGGTAGCTCCTACGAGCAGTACTTC
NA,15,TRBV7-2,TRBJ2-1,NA,CASSFRQATRNEQFF,TGTGCCAGCAGCTTCCGACAGGCCACCCGCAATGAGCAGTTCTTC
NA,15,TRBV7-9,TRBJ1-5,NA,CASSSSQGGDQPQHF,TGTGCCAGCAGCTCCTCCCAGGGTGGGGATCAGCCCCAGCATTTT
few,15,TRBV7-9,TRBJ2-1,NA,CASSLVLAGHNEQFF,TGTGCCAGCAGCTTAGTCCTAGCAGGCCACAATGAGCAGTTCTTC
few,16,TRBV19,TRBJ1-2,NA,CASGSPGHLGYYGYTF,TGTGCCAGTGGAAGCCCGGGACACCTGGGGTACTATGGCTACACCTTC
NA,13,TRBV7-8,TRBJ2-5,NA,CASSPGAGETQYF,TGTGCCAGCAGCCCCGGCGCAGGAGAGACCCAGTACTTC
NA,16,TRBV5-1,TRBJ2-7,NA,CASSLYAGASSYEQYF,TGCGCCAGCAGCTTGTATGCGGGGGCTAGCTCCTACGAGCAGTACTTC
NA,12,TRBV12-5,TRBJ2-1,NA,CASSQDAGEQFF,TGTGCTAGTTCCCAGGACGCGGGGGAGCAGTTCTTC
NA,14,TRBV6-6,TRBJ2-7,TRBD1,CASRAGQGTYEQYF,TGTGCCAGCAGGGCCGGACAGGGGACCTACGAGCAGTACTTC
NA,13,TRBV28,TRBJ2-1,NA,CASSSEVYNEQFF,TGTGCCAGCAGTTCGGAAGTCTACAATGAGCAGTTCTTC
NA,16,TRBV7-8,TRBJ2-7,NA,CASSLTLGLPGYSQYF,TGTGCCAGCAGCTTAACCTTGGGCCTGCCAGGGTACTCTCAGTACTTC
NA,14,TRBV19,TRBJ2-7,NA,CASSMEGAFYEQYF,TGTGCCAGTAGTATGGAGGGAGCGTTCTACGAGCAGTACTTC
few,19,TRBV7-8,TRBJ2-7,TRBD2,CASSLVVGLAGGSSYEQYF,TGTGCCAGCAGCTTAGTAGTAGGGCTAGCGGGGGGATCCTCCTACGAGCAGTACTTC
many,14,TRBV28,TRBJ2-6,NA,CALSRGAGANVLTF,TGTGCCTTATCGCGAGGGGCTGGGGCCAACGTCCTGACTTTC